This passage covers 28 T cell receptor beta chains from one sample sequenced in a study of OX40 agonist ivuxolimab in advanced cancers. Generated by immunoSEQ multiplex PCR, the TCRdb table keeps only in-frame clones and is missing some. The sample lists around 59,000 clones, roughly 86% occurring once. This material consisted of CD4+ or CD8+ T cells sorted from blood, taken in a trial of the OX40 agonist ivuxolimab. Receptors originate from an adult with an advanced solid tumor such as melanoma, head and neck, liver or kidney cancer.

The chain employs TRBV29-1 and TRBJ2-1; perhaps TRBD2 as D (6 bases). Trimming took 8 bases from V and 5 from J, leaving 10 bases between them. The CDR3 length is 11 residues. Per germline, CDR1 SQVTM and CDR2 ANQGSEA. The chain's CDR3 is CSSRRDNEQFF. CDR3 in DNA: TGCAGCTCACGGAGGGACAATGAGCAGTTCTTC.

The chain employs TRBV5-6 and TRBJ2-7; D may correspond to TRBD1 or TRBD2 (5 bases each). This CDR3 comprises 12 residues. Trimming stripped 4 bases from V and 3 bases from J, with 8 bases between. Germline CDR1 SGHDT, CDR2 YYEEEE. This CDR3 reads CASSQGRYEQYF. CDR3 nucleotides: TGTGCCAGCAGCCAGGGACGCTACGAGCAGTACTTC.

This chain connects TRBV5-4 to TRBJ2-1; TRBD2 matches at 13 bases. This CDR3 contains 15 residues. Germline CDR1 reads SGHNT; CDR2 reads YYREEE (reference sequence). Losses at the gene ends were 4 bases for V and 9 bases for J; bases not matched to a gene: 7. The CDR3 is CASSQTSGRGSEQFF. In DNA, the CDR3 is TGTGCCAGCAGCCAAACTAGCGGGAGGGGGAGTGAGCAGTTCTTC.

This chain joins TRBV11-1 and TRBJ2-7; D is unclear. The CDR3 loop spans 13 amino acids. V dropped 3 bases and J dropped 6 bases, with 12 bases sitting between them. Germline V lookup: CDR1 SGHAT, CDR2 FQDESV (reference sequence). The DNA for the CDR3 is TGTGCCAGCAGCTTCTCTGGGGATGGCGAGCAGTACTTC. It translates to CASSFSGDGEQYF.

The V and J genes are TRBV28 and TRBJ2-7; TRBD2 is a possible D gene (6 bases). The length of the CDR3 is 12 residues. V was pared by 6 bases and J by 2 bases, with 8 bases between. The germline V gene has CDR1 MDHEN and CDR2 SYDVKM. The CDR3 loop reads CASSPGAYEQYF. The CDR3 DNA is TGTGCCAGCAGCCCGGGAGCCTACGAGCAGTACTTC.

The rearrangement uses TRBV20-1 and TRBJ2-1; D unresolved. Trimming pared 8 bases from V and 0 bases from J, leaving 5 bases between. The CDR3 covers 11 residues. In germline, CDR1 is DFQATT, CDR2 SNEGSKA (reference sequence). CDR3 region: CSRSSYNEQFF. The DNA for the CDR3 is TGCAGTCGGAGCTCCTACAATGAGCAGTTCTTC.

J is TRBJ2-5 and V is TRBV10-3; 7 nucleotides agree with TRBD1. Per the germline V gene, CDR1 is ENHRY and CDR2 is SYGVKD. This CDR3 comprises 13 residues. The ends lost 10 bases at V and 3 bases at J; junction bases unmatched: 8. The CDR3 DNA reads TGTGCCACCCAGACAGGGACGGAAGAGACCCAGTACTTC. It yields the protein CATQTGTEETQYF.

V is TRBV5-1 and J is TRBJ2-3; 11 nucleotides match TRBD2. CDR1 and CDR2 (germline): SGHRS, YFSETQ. J was trimmed by 2 bases and V by 4 bases; bases with no gene match: 6. The CDR3 totals 16 residues. CDR3 in amino acids: CASSLGLAADTDTQYF. CDR3 DNA: TGCGCCAGCAGCCTGGGACTAGCGGCTGACACAGATACGCAGTATTTT.

The chain carries TRBV5-4 and TRBJ2-5; 9 nucleotides line up with TRBD2. The CDR3 is 15 amino acids. Germline loops: CDR1 SGHNT, CDR2 YYREEE (reference sequence). With 4 bases clipped from V and 1 base from J, the junction kept 5 bases outside the gene matches. The CDR3 DNA sequence: TGTGCCAGCAGCCTGAGACTAGCGGCCCAAGAGACCCAGTACTTC. As protein: CASSLRLAAQETQYF.

The rearrangement joins TRBV29-1 to TRBJ1-1; 8 bases align to TRBD1. The CDR3 extends over 13 amino acids. Germline assignment: CDR1 SQVTM and CDR2 ANQGSEA. The ends lost 6 bases at V and 1 base at J; junction bases unmatched: 4. The CDR3 nucleotides read TGCAGCGTCGACGGACAGGGGAACACTGAAGCTTTCTTT. Translated, it gives CSVDGQGNTEAFF. The whole variable domain, remainder taken from reference TRBV29-1 and TRBJ1-1, is SAVISQKPSRDICQRGTSLTIQCQVDSQVTMMFWYRQQPGQSLTLIATANQGSEATYESGFVIDKFPISRPNLTFSTLTVSNMSPEDSSIYLCSVDGQGNTEAFFGQGTRLTVV.

This sequence joins TRBV6-5 and TRBJ1-3; no clear D. This CDR3 spans 15 amino acids. V was pared by 0 bases and J by 4 bases, with 10 bases between. Germline CDR1 and CDR2: MNHEY and SVGAGI. DNA for the CDR3: TGTGCCAGCAGTTACTCGGGAGGATGGGGAAACACCATATATTTT. Amino acid sequence: CASSYSGGWGNTIYF.

The chain links TRBV7-8 to TRBJ2-2; unclear D gene. The V gene's germline CDR1 is SGHVS and CDR2 FQNEAQ. This CDR3 is 16 amino acids long. The V gene lost 2 bases and the J gene lost 2 bases, with 12 bases spanning the gap. CDR3 in amino acids: CASSLFGGQNTGELFF. DNA for the CDR3: TGTGCCAGCAGCTTATTTGGCGGCCAAAACACCGGGGAGCTGTTTTTT.

The chain is built from TRBV28 and TRBJ2-7; the match to TRBD1 covers 10 bases. Germline V lookup: CDR1 MDHEN, CDR2 SYDVKM. The CDR3 runs to 15 residues. Trimming at V came to 5 bases and at J to 5 bases, leaving 9 bases not matched to a gene. The CDR3 protein is CASSEGGQGKDEQYF. CDR3 DNA: TGTGCCAGCAGTGAGGGGGGACAGGGGAAGGACGAGCAGTACTTC.

The rearrangement joins TRBV4-2 to TRBJ1-5; perhaps TRBD1 as D (5 bases). This CDR3 spans 17 amino acids. CDR1 is LGHNA, CDR2 YNFKEQ, per germline. V gave up 1 base and J gave up 0 bases, with 13 bases separating them. This CDR3 reads CASSQGDSSYSNQPQHF. The CDR3 coding sequence is TGTGCCAGCAGCCAAGGTGACAGTTCTTATAGCAATCAGCCCCAGCATTTT.

The gene calls are TRBV7-2 and TRBJ1-2, with D possibly TRBD1 on 5 matching bases. V dropped 5 bases and J dropped 0 bases, with 19 bases sitting between them. The CDR3 contains 17 residues. CDR1 and CDR2 from the germline V gene are SGHTA and FQGNSA. The DNA of the CDR3 is TGTGCCAGCAGCACCCTCCCGGGACGGGAAGCTAACTATGGCTACACCTTC. Translated: CASSTLPGREANYGYTF.

This rearrangement joins TRBV7-2 to TRBJ2-3; tentatively, D is TRBD2 (6 bases). The CDR3 runs 14 residues. The germline gives CDR1 SGHTA, CDR2 FQGNSA. Trimming left V 3 bases short and J 5 bases short, with 12 bases between. The CDR3: CASSLRRGGDTQYF. The CDR3 nucleotides read TGTGCCAGCAGCTTGCGGCGGGGCGGAGATACGCAGTATTTT.

The V gene is TRBV5-1, the J gene TRBJ1-1; D is unclear. Trimming removed 0 bases at V and 0 bases at J, with 6 bases between. CDR1 SGHRS and CDR2 YFSETQ come from the germline V gene. The CDR3 runs 14 residues. CDR3 sequence (DNA): TGCGCCAGCAGCTTGGGATCGGTGAACACTGAAGCTTTCTTT. Protein: CASSLGSVNTEAFF. Full variable domain (missing parts from reference TRBV5-1 and TRBJ1-1): KAGVTQTPRYLIKTRGQQVTLSCSPISGHRSVSWYQQTPGQGLQFLFEYFSETQRNKGNFPGRFSGRQFSNSRSEMNVSTLELGDSALYLCASSLGSVNTEAFFGQGTRLTVV.

Only a few counts were recorded for this clone. The rearrangement joins TRBV4-2 to TRBJ2-7, with 11 nucleotides matching TRBD2. The CDR3 is 16 amino acids. J was trimmed by 4 bases and V by 0 bases; bases with no gene match: 5. CDR1 and CDR2 from the germline V gene are LGHNA and YNFKEQ. CDR3 sequence: CASSQETGTSGYEQYF. The CDR3 DNA sequence: TGTGCCAGCAGCCAAGAGACAGGGACTAGCGGTTACGAGCAGTACTTC.

The chain recombines TRBV5-4 with TRBJ2-3, with D possibly TRBD1 on 6 matching bases. V lost 4 bases and J 3 bases, leaving 15 bases between the germline ends. The CDR3 is 15 residues long. The germline V gene encodes CDR1 SGHNT and CDR2 YYREEE (reference sequence). DNA for the CDR3: TGTGCCAGCAGCCCCCCAGGGGATGGTACAGATACGCAGTATTTT. Translation: CASSPPGDGTDTQYF.

V and J are TRBV6-5 and TRBJ2-3, with TRBD1 matching over 7 bases. The V and J ends lost 5 bases and 9 bases, in that order; junction bases with no gene match: 14. Germline lookup yields CDR1 MNHEY and CDR2 SVGAGI. The CDR3 is 15 residues long. The CDR3 here is CASSKDRNPVRTQYF. DNA for the CDR3: TGTGCCAGCAGTAAGGACAGGAACCCCGTCAGGACGCAGTATTTT.

The chain uses TRBV9 and TRBJ1-5; TRBD1 agrees at 7 bases. The length of the CDR3 is 14 residues. Germline CDR1 reads SGDLS; CDR2 reads YYNGEE. The J segment lost 2 bases and the V segment lost 3 bases, leaving 2 bases of the junction unmatched. CDR3 loop: CASSETGGNQPQHF. CDR3 sequence (DNA): TGTGCCAGCAGCGAAACAGGGGGCAATCAGCCCCAGCATTTT.

The rearrangement uses TRBV7-2 and TRBJ2-1; D possibly corresponds to TRBD2 (6 bases). V lost 5 bases and J 6 bases, leaving 17 bases between the germline ends. The germline CDR1 and CDR2 sequences are SGHTA and FQGNSA. The CDR3 has 15 residues. CDR3 sequence reads: CASSPTRGGSNEQFF. CDR3 in DNA: TGTGCCAGCAGCCCGACTAGAGGTGGGTCCAATGAGCAGTTCTTC.

In nucleotides, the CDR3 is TGTGCCAGCAGCGTAGCGCAGAGAGGAAACACCATATATTTT. It specifies CASSVAQRGNTIYF. The V and J genes are TRBV9 and TRBJ1-3; D unresolved. The CDR3 is 14 residues long. The germline V gene has CDR1 SGDLS and CDR2 YYNGEE. V was cut by 0 bases and J by 4 bases, with 8 bases left in between.

V is TRBV30 and J is TRBJ1-4; D unclear. V was clipped by 1 base and J by 2 bases, with 11 bases between them. Germline-derived CDR1 and CDR2 are GTSNPN and SVGIG (reference sequence). The CDR3 runs to 15 residues. DNA of the CDR3: TGTGCCTGGAGTGAGAGTTGGAGGACTAATGAAAAACTGTTTTTT. This codes for CAWSESWRTNEKLFF.

The CDR3, as DNA: TGCGCCAGCAACTCTGGGACTTCCTACGAGCAGTACTTC. Its protein product is CASNSGTSYEQYF. The rearrangement joins TRBV5-1 to TRBJ2-7; possible D gene TRBD2, 6 bases. Per the germline V gene, CDR1 is SGHRS and CDR2 is YFSETQ. The CDR3 runs 13 residues. V lost 6 bases and J 1 base, leaving 11 bases between the germline ends.

The V call is TRBV6-6, the J call TRBJ1-4; 8 nucleotides match TRBD1. J was trimmed by 4 bases and V by 7 bases; bases with no gene match: 8. This CDR3 is built from 15 residues. Per germline, CDR1 MNHNY and CDR2 SVGAGI (reference sequence). As DNA, the CDR3 is TGTGCCAGCAAGAAACGGGACAGGATTAATGAAAAACTGTTTTTT. Protein: CASKKRDRINEKLFF.

This rearrangement joins TRBV2 to TRBJ1-2; D might be TRBD1 (5 bases). Trimming stripped 1 base from V and 3 bases from J, with 15 bases between. In germline, CDR1 is SNHLY, CDR2 FYNNEI. This CDR3 has 16 amino acids. The CDR3 here is CASSEGGRASHYGYTF. CDR3 nucleotide sequence: TGTGCCAGCAGTGAAGGGGGCAGGGCGAGTCACTATGGCTACACCTTC.

The chain uses TRBV30 and TRBJ2-7, with TRBD1 matching over 10 bases. With V trimmed by 3 bases and J by 4 bases, 6 bases remained unmatched. Germline CDR1 GTSNPN, CDR2 SVGIG (reference sequence). This CDR3 comprises 14 residues. The DNA of the CDR3 is TGTGCCTGGAGGAGCCGGGACAGGGGTTACGAGCAGTACTTC. Translating gives CAWRSRDRGYEQYF.